These T cell receptor beta chains were read from a single sample in a study of cytomegalovirus exposure and HLA in healthy donors. Using immunoSEQ multiplex PCR, the repertoire was profiled, and TCRdb retains in-frame clones only, with some absent. The sample records fewer than 200,000 clones, roughly 78% being singletons. The sample comprised PBMCs. Receptors were obtained from a man in his forties or fifties in good health and CMV-seropositive. CDR3s include the opening cysteine and the closing phenylalanine or tryptophan. Each record gives: J gene, D gene, clone size, V gene, CDR3 protein, CDR3 DNA. A D gene is named only where the DNA matches it firmly. The size of a clone is reported for some rows only, either as once, few or many, or as a class for expanded clones.

>TRBJ2-7|.|.|TRBV18
CASSPADTGHPYEQYF
TGTGCCAGCTCACCAGCGGACACGGGACATCCCTACGAGCAGTACTTC
>TRBJ1-5|TRBD1|.|TRBV9
CASSVDQGGGQPQHF
TGTGCCAGCAGCGTAGACCAGGGGGGCGGTCAGCCCCAGCATTTT
>TRBJ1-5|TRBD1|.|TRBV5-1
CASSLTGGDGNQPQHF
TGCGCCAGCAGCTTGACAGGGGGCGATGGCAATCAGCCCCAGCATTTT
>TRBJ1-5|.|.|TRBV5-6
CASSQGSGSNQPQHF
TGTGCCAGCAGCCAGGGTTCAGGTAGCAATCAGCCCCAGCATTTT
>TRBJ1-2|TRBD1|.|TRBV5-6
CASSLDRGQGYTF
TGTGCCAGCAGCTTGGACAGGGGGCAAGGCTACACCTTC
>TRBJ1-1|.|.|TRBV5-6
CASSPFGRGTEAFF
TGTGCCAGCAGCCCCTTCGGGAGAGGAACTGAAGCTTTCTTT
>TRBJ1-5|.|few|TRBV30
CAWSVFYSGATNQPQHF
TGTGCCTGGAGTGTCTTCTATAGTGGGGCAACGAATCAGCCCCAGCATTTT
>TRBJ2-7|.|.|TRBV2
CASGQAEQYF
TGTGCCAGCGGACAAGCCGAGCAGTACTTC
>TRBJ1-1|TRBD1|.|TRBV10-3
CAISPDRAYTEAFF
TGTGCCATCAGTCCGGACAGGGCGTACACTGAAGCTTTCTTT
>TRBJ1-1|.|few|TRBV5-5
CASSLSRQDELRGAFF
TGTGCCAGCAGCTTGTCACGGCAGGATGAACTCCGGGGAGCTTTCTTT
>TRBJ2-7|.|.|TRBV11-2
CASSLRLTLEATEQYF
TGTGCCAGCAGCTTAAGGCTGACACTGGAGGCAACCGAGCAGTACTTC
>TRBJ2-2|TRBD1|once|TRBV7-9
CASRPGQGAGELFF
TGTGCCAGCAGACCTGGACAGGGGGCCGGGGAGCTGTTTTTT
>TRBJ1-1|TRBD1|.|TRBV9
CASSAGTGSFEAFF
TGTGCCAGCAGCGCCGGGACAGGCTCCTTTGAAGCTTTCTTT
>TRBJ1-2|TRBD1|.|TRBV9
CASSYQKPGQIGYGYTF
TGTGCCAGCAGCTACCAAAAACCGGGACAGATTGGGTATGGCTACACCTTC
>TRBJ1-3|.|.|TRBV5-1
CASSLGTIGNTIYF
TGCGCCAGCAGCCTAGGGACAATTGGAAACACCATATATTTT
>TRBJ2-7|TRBD1|.|TRBV7-8
CASSTDSWRWDRGNYEQYF
TGTGCCAGCAGCACAGACAGTTGGCGCTGGGACAGGGGAAATTACGAGCAGTACTTC
>TRBJ2-1|.|.|TRBV5-8
CASSLEAGPRDEQFF
TGTGCCAGCAGCTTGGAGGCAGGGCCCCGGGATGAGCAGTTCTTC
>TRBJ1-2|.|few|TRBV23-1
CASSQARRHLTNYGYTF
TGCGCCAGCAGTCAAGCTAGAAGGCATCTCACTAACTATGGCTACACCTTC
>TRBJ1-6|.|.|TRBV5-1
CASSARHGQSSYNSPLHF
TGCGCCAGCAGCGCCAGACATGGCCAGAGCTCCTATAATTCACCCCTCCACTTT
>TRBJ2-7|TRBD1|.|TRBV14
CASSRPTGQGAIEQYF
TGTGCCAGCAGCCGGCCGACGGGACAGGGGGCGATCGAGCAGTACTTC
>TRBJ1-4|TRBD1|few|TRBV7-9
CASSLGTGFEKLFF
TGTGCCAGCAGCTTAGGGACAGGGTTTGAAAAACTGTTTTTT
>TRBJ2-2|.|.|TRBV9
CASSRPTGLGTGELFF
TGTGCCAGCAGCAGACCGACAGGATTAGGAACCGGGGAGCTGTTTTTT
>TRBJ2-7|.|.|TRBV6-5
CASRGRAHSSYEQYF
TGTGCCAGCAGAGGCAGGGCACACAGCTCCTACGAGCAGTACTTC
>TRBJ1-5|.|.|TRBV6-1
CASSEGNQNQPQHF
TGTGCCAGCAGTGAAGGTAACCAGAATCAGCCCCAGCATTTT
>TRBJ1-6|.|.|TRBV5-4
CASSAKGPASYNSPLHF
TGTGCCAGCAGCGCCAAGGGGCCGGCCTCCTATAATTCACCCCTCCACTTT
>TRBJ2-2|TRBD2|few|TRBV30
CAWSSGLASTGELFF
TGTGCCTGGAGCTCGGGACTAGCGAGTACCGGGGAGCTGTTTTTT
>TRBJ2-2|.|once|TRBV7-7
CASSRPAQGRRTGELFF
TGTGCTAGCAGCCGCCCCGCCCAGGGGCGCAGGACCGGGGAGCTGTTTTTT
>TRBJ2-7|TRBD1|.|TRBV18
CASSGRTGLNPYEQYF
TGTGCCAGCTCAGGAAGGACAGGGTTAAATCCCTACGAGCAGTACTTC
>TRBJ1-6|TRBD1|once|TRBV9
CASTDRVMNSPLHF
TGTGCCAGCACCGACAGGGTGATGAATTCACCCCTCCACTTT
>TRBJ1-1|TRBD1|.|TRBV19
CASILGQGNTEAFF
TGTGCCAGTATCCTGGGACAGGGGAACACTGAAGCTTTCTTT
>TRBJ2-5|.|.|TRBV9
CASSWTGTPQETQYF
TGTGCCAGCAGCTGGACCGGGACACCTCAGGAGACCCAGTACTTC
>TRBJ1-3|TRBD1|.|TRBV7-9
CASRLDRLKRNTIYF
TGTGCCAGCAGACTGGACAGGTTGAAAAGAAACACCATATATTTT
>TRBJ2-2|.|.|TRBV9
CASSVDGGAGELFF
TGTGCCAGCAGCGTAGATGGGGGCGCCGGGGAGCTGTTTTTT
>TRBJ1-2|.|.|TRBV13
CASSLGRARQIYGYTF
TGTGCCAGCAGCTTAGGGCGAGCGAGACAGATCTATGGCTACACCTTC
>TRBJ1-5|.|.|TRBV19
CASTVSGVQGNQPQHF
TGTGCCAGTACCGTGAGCGGGGTTCAAGGCAATCAGCCCCAGCATTTT
>TRBJ2-7|TRBD1|.|TRBV6-5
CASSRPGQSAYEQYF
TGTGCCAGCAGCCGGCCGGGACAGAGTGCCTACGAGCAGTACTTC
>TRBJ1-6|.|.|TRBV5-7
CASSFSVWLPLHF
TGTGCCAGCAGCTTTAGCGTTTGGTTACCCCTCCACTTT
>TRBJ2-7|.|once|TRBV6-1
CASSEASLSYEQYF
TGTGCCAGCAGTGAAGCCTCTCTCTCCTACGAGCAGTACTTC
>TRBJ2-5|TRBD2|.|TRBV9
CASSVVASGGLETQYF
TGTGCCAGCAGCGTAGTAGCTAGCGGGGGACTAGAGACCCAGTACTTC
>TRBJ1-3|.|.|TRBV7-6
CASSLEVRGGNTIYF
TGTGCCAGCAGCTTAGAGGTCCGGGGGGGAAACACCATATATTTT
>TRBJ2-5|.|.|TRBV18
CASSPSQGQETQYF
TGTGCCAGCTCACCATCGCAGGGCCAAGAGACCCAGTACTTC
>TRBJ2-3|.|.|TRBV7-3
CASSLGGGGDTQYF
TGTGCCAGCAGCTTGGGAGGGGGGGGAGATACGCAGTATTTT
>TRBJ2-7|.|once|TRBV5-6
CASSLVTGFSYEQYF
TGTGCCAGCAGCTTGGTTACAGGGTTCTCCTACGAGCAGTACTTC
>TRBJ1-2|.|few|TRBV5-4
CASSLRGNYGYTF
TGTGCCAGCAGCTTGAGAGGAAACTATGGCTACACCTTC
>TRBJ1-1|.|.|TRBV27
CASRSGVTEAFF
TGTGCCAGCAGGTCGGGGGTCACTGAAGCTTTCTTT
>TRBJ2-2|.|once|TRBV5-4
CASTGVAGGELFF
TGTGCCAGCACTGGGGTTGCGGGCGGGGAGCTGTTTTTT
>TRBJ2-3|TRBD2|.|TRBV30
CAWQLAGSTDTQYF
TGTGCCTGGCAACTAGCGGGGAGCACAGATACGCAGTATTTT
>TRBJ2-3|.|.|TRBV7-2
CASSGGLGTDTQYF
TGTGCCAGCAGCGGAGGTTTAGGGACAGATACGCAGTATTTT
>TRBJ1-2|TRBD1|.|TRBV14
CASSQEIGDRGLRGYTF
TGTGCCAGCAGCCAAGAAATTGGGGACAGGGGGCTCCGCGGCTACACCTTC
>TRBJ1-2|.|.|TRBV6-5
CASSYTSPGGAYGYTF
TGTGCCAGCAGTTACACCAGCCCGGGGGGAGCCTATGGCTACACCTTC
>TRBJ2-5|TRBD1|.|TRBV18
CASSRDRGKLETQYF
TGTGCCAGCTCACGGGACAGGGGGAAGTTAGAGACCCAGTACTTC
>TRBJ1-2|.|.|TRBV4-2
CASSPGEGPWGYTF
TGTGCCAGCAGCCCTGGGGAGGGGCCCTGGGGCTACACCTTC
>TRBJ2-7|.|.|TRBV7-9
CASSLAQGGRVSGQYF
TGTGCCAGCAGCTTAGCGCAGGGGGGACGGGTGAGTGGGCAGTACTTC
>TRBJ1-6|TRBD1|few|TRBV27
CASNIKPPGTGSFSPLHF
TGTGCCAGCAATATAAAACCCCCCGGGACAGGGTCTTTCTCACCCCTCCACTTT
>TRBJ1-1|TRBD1|.|TRBV7-3
CASSPDRDTEAFF
TGTGCCAGCAGCCCGGACAGGGACACTGAAGCTTTCTTT
>TRBJ1-1|.|.|TRBV29-1
CSGGGRRNTEAFF
TGCAGCGGCGGGGGTAGGCGGAACACTGAAGCTTTCTTT
>TRBJ1-4|TRBD1|.|TRBV19
CASSSPTGEELNEKLFF
TGTGCCAGTAGTTCTCCAACAGGGGAAGAACTTAATGAAAAACTGTTTTTT
>TRBJ2-2|.|.|TRBV6-5
CASSSPVRGITGELFF
TGTGCCAGCAGTTCCCCGGTGAGGGGGATCACCGGGGAGCTGTTTTTT
>TRBJ2-7|TRBD1|.|TRBV7-8
CASSNRQGRYEQYF
TGTGCCAGCAGCAATCGACAGGGGAGGTACGAGCAGTACTTC
>TRBJ2-4|TRBD1|.|TRBV5-4
CASSFPGQGDKNIQYF
TGTGCCAGCAGCTTTCCGGGACAGGGAGACAAAAACATTCAGTACTTC